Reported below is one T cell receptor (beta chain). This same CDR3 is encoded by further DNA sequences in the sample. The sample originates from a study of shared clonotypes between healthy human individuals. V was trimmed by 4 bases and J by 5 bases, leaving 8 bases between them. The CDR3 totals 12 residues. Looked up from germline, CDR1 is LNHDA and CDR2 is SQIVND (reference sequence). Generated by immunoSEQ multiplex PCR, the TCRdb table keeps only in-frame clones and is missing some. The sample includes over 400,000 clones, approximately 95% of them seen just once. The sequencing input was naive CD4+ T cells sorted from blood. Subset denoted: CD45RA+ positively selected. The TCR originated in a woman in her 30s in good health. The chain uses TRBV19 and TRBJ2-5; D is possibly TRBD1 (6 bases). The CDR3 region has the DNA TGTGCCAGTAGTACCCAGGGGGAGACCCAGTACTTC. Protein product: CASSTQGETQYF.